The clone carrying this T cell receptor beta chain was seen ten or more times. Its antigen remains unknown. The sequenced template was RNA, covering the TCR beta CDR3 region. In the first round, RT-PCR was carried out with HTBI primers, and a multiplex PCR formed the second round. TCRdb fed the multiplex PCR reads into MiXCR, producing one record per CDR3 protein. The sample consists of about 390,000 distinct CDR3 sequences, about 15% of them appearing once. The J segment lost 11 bases and the V segment lost 6 bases, leaving 9 bases of the junction unmatched. CDR3 length: 12 amino acids. The sample comes from a study of Graves' ophthalmopathy and Graves' hyperthyroidism. Study-wide findings and caveats: Predictions made by the model for ophthalmopathy progression reached 70.59% sensitivity and just under 75% specificity. Blood shared most expanded thyroid clonotypes above 0.001 frequency. A 13-signature model separated ophthalmopathy from stable hyperthyroidism, roughly 86% sensitivity, about 81% specificity.

Calling hyperthyroidism stable required that no ophthalmopathy show up within 18 months of follow-up. This chain joins TRBV12-3 or TRBV12-4 and TRBJ1-1; 7 bases agree with TRBD1. This TCR derives from an adult woman with stable Graves' hyperthyroidism. Sequenced sample: peripheral blood. Here the CDR3 reads CASSLEGQKAFF. CDR3 bases: TGTGCCAGCAGCCTCGAGGGACAGAAGGCTTTCTTT.